This record concerns one T cell receptor (beta chain) sequence. The sample comes from a study of blood T cell repertoires in COVID-19. At the level of the study: Samples came from the United States, Italy and Spain, spanning acute and convalescent COVID-19. In each case, the material was cDNA or gDNA derived from T cells, B-cell-depleted T cells, or PBMCs.

Here immunoSEQ multiplex PCR was the method, and the copy in TCRdb shows in-frame clones only, minus some. The sample lists 100,000 or so clones, 80% to 90% occurring once. J gave up 2 bases and V 1 base, and 3 bases lay outside the gene matches. This CDR3 comprises 16 residues. Germline V gene sequence: CDR1 SGHVS, CDR2 FNYEAQ. This chain uses TRBV7-6 with TRBJ2-3, with 10 bases matching TRBD2. The TCR was taken from an elderly woman with acute or convalescent COVID-19. The specimen was peripheral blood. CDR3 in amino acids: CASSLGAGGHTDTQYF. The CDR3 bases are TGTGCCAGCAGCTTAGGAGCGGGGGGGCACACAGATACGCAGTATTTT.